This TCR beta chain was sequenced during a study of regulatory and conventional T cells in RAG deficiency. Of note for this clone: Its antigen is not identified.

Findings and caveats of the study: Omenn patients showed >80% Treg-Tconv overlap and shorter CDR3 lengths.

Measured with immunoSEQ multiplex PCR; TCRdb has only the in-frame clones, and not every one. The sample holds 45,000 or so clones, 75% to 90% seen once. Blood CD4+ CD25-low CD127-high conventional T cells supplied the genomic DNA template. These data are also associated with another study on regulatory T cells. That study adds: The PCR used 52 TRBV and 13 TRBJ primers.

The specimen was CD4+ effector T cells sorted from blood. This receptor was taken from a human donor in good health.

The CDR3 nucleotides are TGTGCCACCCGACAGGGGCTTTCCGAAGATACGCAGTATTTT. It specifies CATRQGLSEDTQYF. The chain couples TRBV6-6 to TRBJ2-3; 8 bases match TRBD1. Germline trimming cut 10 bases from V and 5 bases from J; bases unmatched to any gene: 11. Germline V lookup: CDR1 MNHNY, CDR2 SVGAGI (reference sequence). The CDR3 runs to 14 residues.